The 24 T cell receptor beta chains below come from one sample, sequenced in a study of blood T cell repertoires in COVID-19. This table comes from immunoSEQ multiplex PCR, and its TCRdb copy is limited to in-frame clones, with some not included. The sample comprises about 100,000 clones, 90% to 95% of which are singletons, and approximately 1.8% rests with the top ten. The sample consisted of peripheral blood. The receptors originated from a man aged 55 to 69 with acute or convalescent COVID-19.

This chain joins TRBV12-3 or TRBV12-4 and TRBJ1-2, with D maybe TRBD1 (5 bases). Deletions cut 3 bases from V and 8 bases from J, with 10 bases between. The CDR3 covers 12 residues. The CDR3 sequence: CASSLGEGGYTF. In nucleotides, the CDR3 is TGTGCCAGCAGTTTGGGGGAGGGCGGCTACACCTTC.

The chain is built from TRBV11-2 and TRBJ2-7; tentative D call: TRBD2 (7 bases). The CDR3 is 15 residues long. CDR1 is SGHAT and CDR2 is FQNNGV in the germline V gene. V was clipped by 6 bases and J by 4 bases, with 19 bases between them. The CDR3: CASRNHLGGGYEQYF. The CDR3 DNA is TGTGCCAGCAGGAACCACCTAGGGGGAGGGTACGAGCAGTACTTC.

The gene calls are TRBV10-3 and TRBJ1-5, with a weak D call TRBD1 (6 bases). CDR1 is ENHRY and CDR2 is SYGVKD in the germline V gene. The CDR3 is 15 residues long. V was clipped by 6 bases and J by 2 bases, with 14 bases between them. In DNA, the CDR3 is TGTGCCATCAGCACAGGGACCAGCGGCAATCAGCCCCAGCATTTT. Its protein product is CAISTGTSGNQPQHF.

The chain links TRBV5-4 to TRBJ2-2, with 7 bases fitting TRBD2. CDR1 and CDR2 (germline): SGHNT, YYREEE (reference sequence). There are 14 residues in the CDR3. The ends lost 3 bases at V and 5 bases at J; junction bases unmatched: 4. In DNA form, the CDR3 reads TGTGCCAGCAGCTCTGGGGAGGGGACCGGGGAGCTGTTTTTT. The encoded protein is CASSSGEGTGELFF.

The chain uses TRBV5-8 and TRBJ1-5; TRBD1 matches at 8 bases. Looked up from germline, CDR1 is SGHTS and CDR2 is YDEGEE. CDR3 length: 19 residues. The V segment lost 2 bases and the J segment 0 bases; nucleotides outside the gene matches: 13. The CDR3 reads CASSFHSGGHDLSNQPQHF. CDR3 bases: TGTGCCAGCAGCTTTCACTCAGGGGGCCATGATCTTAGCAATCAGCCCCAGCATTTT.

The chain recombines TRBV19 with TRBJ2-2, with TRBD1 matching 10 bases. The CDR3 loop spans 15 amino acids. Germline loops: CDR1 LNHDA, CDR2 SQIVND (reference sequence). V gave up 7 bases and J gave up 3 bases; unmatched junction bases: 5. The CDR3 region is CASTRTGGDTGELFF. As DNA, the CDR3 is TGTGCCAGTACCAGGACAGGGGGAGACACCGGGGAGCTGTTTTTT.

This clone was detected only once. This chain uses TRBV19 with TRBJ1-1; the D is unclear. Trimming removed 5 bases from V and 1 base from J, with 8 bases in between. The CDR3 extends over 13 amino acids. Looked up from germline, CDR1 is LNHDA and CDR2 is SQIVND (reference sequence). CDR3 sequence (DNA): TGTGCCAGTAGTGAGGCAGCGAACACTGAAGCTTTCTTT. Translating it yields CASSEAANTEAFF.

The rearrangement links TRBV9 to TRBJ2-2; D gene ambiguous. Germline V gives CDR1 SGDLS, CDR2 YYNGEE. CDR3 length equals 16 residues. V lost 0 bases, J lost 3 bases, and 12 bases lay in between. For the CDR3, the DNA is TGTGCCAGCAGCGTAGCGCCCCGAGCCGACACCGGGGAGCTGTTTTTT. Protein: CASSVAPRADTGELFF.

This sequence joins TRBV10-3 and TRBJ1-2; maybe TRBD1 (5 bases). CDR1 and CDR2 from the germline V gene are ENHRY and SYGVKD. There are 17 residues in the CDR3. V was trimmed by 0 bases and J by 7 bases, leaving 21 bases between them. The CDR3 coding sequence is TGTGCCATCAGTGAGTCGAGACGGACGTCCAGTCAGGGTGGCTACACCTTC. Translating it yields CAISESRRTSSQGGYTF.

This clone showed up just once. The chain links TRBV9 to TRBJ1-5; D is unclear. V was cut by 5 bases and J by 0 bases, with 12 bases left in between. The length of the CDR3 is 15 residues. From germline, CDR1 is SGDLS and CDR2 YYNGEE. The CDR3 region has the DNA TGTGCCAGCAGTCATTCCGGGGATAGCAATCAGCCCCAGCATTTT. Residues: CASSHSGDSNQPQHF.

This clone was detected once. The J gene is TRBJ1-2, the V gene TRBV5-5; TRBD1 agrees at 10 bases. Germline V lookup: CDR1 SGHKS, CDR2 YYEKEE (reference sequence). V dropped 3 bases and J dropped 8; count of bases not matched to a gene: 7. This CDR3 spans 14 amino acids. In nucleotides, the CDR3 is TGTGCCAGCAGCTATACCGGGACAGGGGAAGGCTACACCTTC. Translation: CASSYTGTGEGYTF.

Here the CDR3 reads CSVTGRLSHEQYF. Written as DNA, the CDR3 is TGCAGCGTGACCGGGAGGCTAAGCCACGAGCAGTACTTC. The chain employs TRBV29-1 and TRBJ2-7; 7 bases line up with TRBD2. This CDR3 spans 13 amino acids. The V and J ends lost 6 bases and 5 bases, in that order; junction bases with no gene match: 10. Per the germline V gene, CDR1 is SQVTM and CDR2 is ANQGSEA.

V and J are TRBV24-1 and TRBJ2-1; 9 bases are a match to TRBD1. Germline trimming cut 6 bases from V and 7 bases from J; bases unmatched to any gene: 6. This CDR3 comprises 14 residues. Germline CDR1 reads KGHDR; CDR2 reads SFDVKD. The CDR3 bases are TGTGCCACCAGTACGACAGGGGGAGATAATGAGCAGTTCTTC. This codes for CATSTTGGDNEQFF.

The chain couples TRBV10-3 to TRBJ2-5; 16 bases align to TRBD2. Germline V gene lookup returns CDR1 ENHRY and CDR2 SYGVKD. V shed 5 bases, J shed 4 bases, and the junction held 4 bases outside the gene matches. The CDR3 extends over 16 amino acids. This chain's CDR3 is CAISKGTSGRGETQYF. The CDR3 DNA sequence: TGTGCCATCAGTAAAGGGACTAGCGGGAGGGGAGAGACCCAGTACTTC.

In nucleotides, the CDR3 is TGTGCCAGCAGCGTAGGGTTAGCTGGCGAGCAGTACTTC. Its protein product is CASSVGLAGEQYF. This chain joins TRBV9 and TRBJ2-7; D unresolved. Trimming took off 0 bases at V and 6 bases at J, with 10 bases between the two ends. Germline V lookup: CDR1 SGDLS, CDR2 YYNGEE. There are 13 residues in the CDR3.

V is TRBV6-5 and J is TRBJ1-3; D remains unclear. The germline V gene encodes CDR1 MNHEY and CDR2 SVGAGI. This CDR3 has 15 amino acids. Trimming pared 7 bases from V and 0 bases from J, leaving 13 bases between. CDR3 coding DNA: TGTGCCAGCACTTCGATGGTGAGCTCTGGAAACACCATATATTTT. Encoded protein: CASTSMVSSGNTIYF.

The V call is TRBV11-2, the J call TRBJ2-5; TRBD2 matches 7 bases. The germline gives CDR1 SGHAT, CDR2 FQNNGV. V lost 1 base, J lost 7 bases, and 6 bases stayed unmatched. The CDR3 has 14 residues. CDR3 protein: CASSLVLAEGTQYF. The CDR3, as DNA: TGTGCCAGCAGCTTAGTCCTAGCGGAGGGGACCCAGTACTTC.

This chain uses TRBV5-1 with TRBJ1-1; unclear D gene. V lost 2 bases and J 7 bases, leaving 12 bases between the germline ends. Germline V gene sequence: CDR1 SGHRS, CDR2 YFSETQ. The length of the CDR3 is 13 residues. The CDR3 spells CASSLPDGSEAFF. The CDR3 nucleotides are TGCGCCAGCAGCTTACCGGACGGGAGTGAAGCTTTCTTT.

The J gene is TRBJ2-3, the V gene TRBV29-1; 14 bases map to TRBD2. CDR3 length equals 19 residues. V lost 1 base and J lost 0; bases outside the gene matches: 9. Germline CDR1 and CDR2: SQVTM and ANQGSEA. The DNA of the CDR3 is TGCAGCGTTGAAGTACGACTAGCGGGAGGGAAAGACAGCACAGATACGCAGTATTTT. Translating it yields CSVEVRLAGGKDSTDTQYF.

This clone was seen just once. V gene TRBV27 combines with J gene TRBJ2-1, with 10 bases identical to TRBD2. The V segment lost 7 bases and the J segment 8 bases; nucleotides outside the gene matches: 2. CDR3 length: 12 amino acids. Germline V gives CDR1 MNHEY, CDR2 SMNVEV (reference sequence). The CDR3 nucleotides read TGTGCCAGCACTAGCGGGAGCTATGAGCAGTTCTTC. This sequence encodes CASTSGSYEQFF.

V and J are TRBV30 and TRBJ2-1, with 8 positions matching TRBD2. J gave up 7 bases and V 4 bases, and 6 bases lay outside the gene matches. Germline V gives CDR1 GTSNPN, CDR2 SVGIG (reference sequence). There are 13 residues in the CDR3. CDR3 sequence (DNA): TGTGCCTGGACCAGCGGGAGTGGGAATGAGCAGTTCTTC. Translated, it gives CAWTSGSGNEQFF.

The chain couples TRBV10-3 to TRBJ2-3; TRBD1 aligns across 9 bases. The CDR3 has 14 amino acids. The junction had 0 bases not matched to a gene; V was cut back by 4 bases and J by 1 base. Germline V lookup: CDR1 ENHRY, CDR2 SYGVKD. The CDR3 loop is CAISGDRGTDTQYF. CDR3 DNA: TGTGCCATCAGTGGGGACAGGGGCACAGATACGCAGTATTTT.

The V call is TRBV19, the J call TRBJ1-1; 10 bases agree with TRBD1. Germline CDR1 reads LNHDA; CDR2 reads SQIVND (reference sequence). This CDR3 is 16 amino acids long. Trimming removed 8 bases from V and 4 bases from J; junction bases left unmatched: 13. In DNA form, the CDR3 reads TGTGCCAGTGCGAGGACAGGGGGTGTAGGCGTCACTGAAGCTTTCTTT. Translating gives CASARTGGVGVTEAFF. The full variable domain, completed using reference TRBV19 and TRBJ1-1, is DGGITQSPKYLFRKEGQNVTLSCEQNLNHDAMYWYRQDPGQGLRLIYYSQIVNDFQKGDIAEGYSVSREKKESFPLTVTSAQKNPTAFYLCASARTGGVGVTEAFFGQGTRLTVV.

The chain recombines TRBV7-3 with TRBJ2-4; TRBD2 agrees at 8 bases. CDR3 length: 13 amino acids. The V gene's germline CDR1 is SGHTA and CDR2 FQGTGA. J was trimmed by 8 bases and V by 5 bases; bases with no gene match: 5. The CDR3 DNA is TGTGCCAGCAGCCCGGGAGGGGGGGACATTCAGTACTTC. It encodes CASSPGGGDIQYF.